This TCR beta chain originates from a study of control samples from healthy donors and cancer patients. Germline V gene lookup returns CDR1 SGHNT and CDR2 YENEEA. This CDR3 is 14 amino acids long. V dropped 5 bases and J dropped 5; count of bases not matched to a gene: 6. The data were produced by immunoSEQ multiplex PCR, yet TCRdb's version contains in-frame clones alone and is incomplete. The table shows over 100,000 clones, with about 87% occurring only once. Material: blood. The chain links TRBV11-3 to TRBJ2-7; the match to TRBD1 covers 10 bases. The source is a man aged 35 to 55 in good health. The CDR3 region is CASSPGTGEDEQYF. The CDR3 nucleotides are TGTGCCAGCAGCCCGGGGACAGGGGAAGACGAGCAGTACTTC.